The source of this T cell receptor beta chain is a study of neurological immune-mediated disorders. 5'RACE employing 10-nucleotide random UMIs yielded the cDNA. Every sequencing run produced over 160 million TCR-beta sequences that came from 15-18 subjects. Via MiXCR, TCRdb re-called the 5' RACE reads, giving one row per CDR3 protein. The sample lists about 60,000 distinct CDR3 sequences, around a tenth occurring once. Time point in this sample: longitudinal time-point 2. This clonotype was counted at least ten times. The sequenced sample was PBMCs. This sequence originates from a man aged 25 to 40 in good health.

The CDR3 DNA sequence: TGTGCCAGCGGGTTAGCGGGAGGGCCCGAAGAGACCCAGTACTTC. Translating gives CASGLAGGPEETQYF. This chain connects TRBV7-7 to TRBJ2-5, with TRBD2 matching 11 bases. CDR1 SSHAT and CDR2 FNYEAQ come from the germline V gene (reference sequence). J was trimmed by 3 bases and V by 8 bases; bases with no gene match: 8. The CDR3 has 15 amino acids.